This T cell receptor beta chain was observed in a study of blood T cell repertoires in COVID-19. Original analysis: Amplification from reference gene primers served as the basis for estimated nucleated cell counts. Data came from immunoSEQ multiplex PCR; TCRdb stores just in-frame clones and leaves some out. The D gene and trimming were derived from the DNA, and the V and J assignments and clone size from that table. Of about 200,000 clones listed, around 85% are singletons. The junction had 2 bases not matched to a gene; V was cut back by 3 bases and J by 4 bases. Germline V gene sequence: CDR1 SGHNT, CDR2 YYREEE (reference sequence). The CDR3 is 14 amino acids.

Sequencing input: peripheral blood. The clonotype originates from a woman of 80 years or more with acute or convalescent COVID-19. The chain couples TRBV5-4 to TRBJ2-3; 10 bases match TRBD2. CDR3 sequence reads: CASSSGTSADTQYF. CDR3 sequence (DNA): TGTGCCAGCAGCTCCGGGACTAGCGCAGATACGCAGTATTTT. The full variable domain, completed using reference TRBV5-4 and TRBJ2-3, is ETGVTQSPTHLIKTRGQQVTLRCSSQSGHNTVSWYQQALGQGPQFIFQYYREEENGRGNFPPRFSGLQFPNYSSELNVNALELDDSALYLCASSSGTSADTQYFGPGTRLTVL.